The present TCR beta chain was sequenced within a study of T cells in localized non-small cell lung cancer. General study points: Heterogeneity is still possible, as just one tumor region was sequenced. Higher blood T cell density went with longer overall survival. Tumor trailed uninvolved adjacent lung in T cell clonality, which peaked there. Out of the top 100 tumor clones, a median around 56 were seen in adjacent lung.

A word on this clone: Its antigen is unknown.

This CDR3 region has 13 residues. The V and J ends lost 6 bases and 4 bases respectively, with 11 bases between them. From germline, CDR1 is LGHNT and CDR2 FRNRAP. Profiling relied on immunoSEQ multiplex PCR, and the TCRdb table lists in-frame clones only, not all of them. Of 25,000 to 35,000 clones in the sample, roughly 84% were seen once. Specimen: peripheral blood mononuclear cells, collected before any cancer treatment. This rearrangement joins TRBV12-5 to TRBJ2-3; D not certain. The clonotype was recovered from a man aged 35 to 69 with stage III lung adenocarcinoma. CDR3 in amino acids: CASGLTEADTQYF. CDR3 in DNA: TGTGCTAGTGGACTTACTGAGGCAGATACGCAGTATTTT.